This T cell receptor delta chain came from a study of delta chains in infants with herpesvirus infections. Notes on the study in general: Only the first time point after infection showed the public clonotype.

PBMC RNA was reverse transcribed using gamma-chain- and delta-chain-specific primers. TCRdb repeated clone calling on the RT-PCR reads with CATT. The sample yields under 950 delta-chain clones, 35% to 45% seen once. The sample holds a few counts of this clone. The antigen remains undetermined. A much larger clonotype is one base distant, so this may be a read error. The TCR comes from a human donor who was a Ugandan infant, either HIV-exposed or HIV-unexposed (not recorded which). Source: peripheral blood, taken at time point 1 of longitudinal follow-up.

This CDR3 is CALGEPTHHPTYTDKLIF. CDR3 nucleotide sequence: TGTGCTCTTGGGGAACCCACCCATCACCCCACGTACACCGATAAACTCATCTTT. V gene TRDV1 combines with J gene TRDJ1, with D hard to call. V was trimmed by 1 base and J by 0 bases, leaving 18 bases between them. The CDR3 spans 18 residues. Looked up from germline, CDR1 is TSWWSYY and CDR2 is QGS.